This is a list of T cell receptor beta chains from one sample in a study of cytomegalovirus exposure and HLA in healthy donors. Sequencing was performed with immunoSEQ multiplex PCR; in TCRdb, only in-frame clones are kept and a portion is missing. The profile covers 150,000 to 200,000 clones, with roughly 74% appearing a single time and around 5.9% taken by the ten largest. What was sequenced was PBMCs. Source of these receptors: a woman aged 30 to 39 in good health and CMV-seropositive. Each CDR3 is given with its conserved first and last residue. Fields, in order: J gene, V gene, clone size, D gene, CDR3 protein, CDR3 DNA. The D gene is left open where the match is weak. Clone size is given for some rows only: seen once, a few or many times, or a class if the clone is expanded.

>TRBJ1-5|TRBV19|.|TRBD1
CASSPDRGYGNQPQHF
TGTGCCAGTAGTCCGGACAGGGGGTACGGCAATCAGCCCCAGCATTTT
>TRBJ2-7|TRBV7-3|.|TRBD2
CASSEAGGAEYEQYF
TGTGCCAGCAGTGAAGCCGGGGGGGCGGAGTACGAGCAGTACTTC
>TRBJ2-2|TRBV4-2|.|.
CASSRTQGTTGELFF
TGTGCCAGCAGCCGGACCCAGGGAACCACCGGGGAGCTGTTTTTT
>TRBJ2-1|TRBV5-1|.|.
CASSPSDLFNEQFF
TGCGCCAGCAGCCCCAGCGACTTATTCAATGAGCAGTTCTTC
>TRBJ1-4|TRBV7-9|.|.
CASRRQVNEKLFF
TGTGCCAGCAGACGACAGGTTAATGAAAAACTGTTTTTT
>TRBJ1-2|TRBV10-3|.|.
CATFPTVAGGYGYTF
TGTGCCACCTTCCCGACCGTGGCGGGGGGGTATGGCTACACCTTC
>TRBJ2-1|TRBV19|few|TRBD2
CASSIGGRNEQFF
TGTGCCAGTAGTATAGGCGGGAGGAATGAGCAGTTCTTC
>TRBJ1-2|TRBV4-3|.|.
CASSFTDRGIIDGYTF
TGCGCCAGCAGCTTTACGGACAGAGGGATAATAGACGGCTACACCTTC
>TRBJ1-1|TRBV11-1|.|.
CASSLGARPIEAFF
TGTGCCAGCAGCTTAGGGGCTCGCCCGATTGAAGCTTTCTTT
>TRBJ1-1|TRBV7-6|.|.
CASSLGGRVTEAFF
TGTGCCAGCAGCTTGGGAGGGCGGGTAACTGAAGCTTTCTTT
>TRBJ2-3|TRBV6-1|.|.
CASSYKGDQQYF
TGTGCCAGCAGTTATAAGGGGGACCAGCAGTATTTT
>TRBJ1-5|TRBV27|.|TRBD1
CASSLGTGGNQPQHF
TGTGCCAGCAGTTTAGGAACAGGGGGAAATCAGCCCCAGCATTTT
>TRBJ1-1|TRBV5-8|.|.
CASSLVSTGGNTEAFF
TGTGCCAGCAGCTTGGTCTCGACAGGCGGGAACACTGAAGCTTTCTTT
>TRBJ2-2|TRBV6-5|.|.
CASSYGGIGGTGELFF
TGTGCCAGCAGTTACGGGGGGATTGGGGGCACCGGGGAGCTGTTTTTT
>TRBJ1-3|TRBV15|.|TRBD1
CATSPTWTGGNTIYF
TGTGCCACCAGCCCCACTTGGACAGGCGGAAACACCATATATTTT
>TRBJ2-5|TRBV20-1|.|.
CSASRLETQYF
TGCAGTGCTTCCAGGTTGGAGACCCAGTACTTC
>TRBJ1-5|TRBV2|.|.
CASSELGPDQPQHF
TGTGCCAGCAGTGAACTGGGGCCAGATCAGCCCCAGCATTTT